In this sample, the clone carrying this T cell receptor (beta chain) turned up a few times. No antigen is known for it. This entry is derived from a study of T cells in Graves' hyperthyroidism and ophthalmopathy. Those patients with uncontrolled infection, other autoimmune disease, pregnancy or lactation were excluded. Diagnoses were established using clinical symptoms, serum thyroxine and TRAb, thyroid ultrasound and orbital computed tomography. The investigators amplified TCR beta CDR3 regions from RNA transcripts. The HTBI primer set served for first-round RT-PCR of the TCR CDR3. A single record per CDR3 protein comes from TCRdb applying MiXCR to the multiplex PCR reads. This table holds more than 500,000 distinct CDR3 sequences, approximately 44% found once. The CDR3 totals 14 residues. Germline lookup yields CDR1 SGHTA and CDR2 FQGTGA. The V end lost 5 bases, the J end lost 7 bases, and 14 bases lay between the germline ends.

General study findings and limits: A 13 V-J signature model discriminated ophthalmopathy versus stable hyperthyroidism. Progression to ophthalmopathy was predicted a median of 6.5 months early.

The sequenced material came from peripheral blood or thyroid tissue (not recorded which). The rearrangement joins TRBV7-3 to TRBJ1-4; maybe TRBD1 (5 bases). The TCR originated in an adult woman with Graves' disease, either hyperthyroidism or ophthalmopathy (not recorded which). CDR3 DNA: TGTGCCAGCAGCCGGGGGTACGCCACTGAAAAACTGTTTTTT. The encoded protein is CASSRGYATEKLFF.